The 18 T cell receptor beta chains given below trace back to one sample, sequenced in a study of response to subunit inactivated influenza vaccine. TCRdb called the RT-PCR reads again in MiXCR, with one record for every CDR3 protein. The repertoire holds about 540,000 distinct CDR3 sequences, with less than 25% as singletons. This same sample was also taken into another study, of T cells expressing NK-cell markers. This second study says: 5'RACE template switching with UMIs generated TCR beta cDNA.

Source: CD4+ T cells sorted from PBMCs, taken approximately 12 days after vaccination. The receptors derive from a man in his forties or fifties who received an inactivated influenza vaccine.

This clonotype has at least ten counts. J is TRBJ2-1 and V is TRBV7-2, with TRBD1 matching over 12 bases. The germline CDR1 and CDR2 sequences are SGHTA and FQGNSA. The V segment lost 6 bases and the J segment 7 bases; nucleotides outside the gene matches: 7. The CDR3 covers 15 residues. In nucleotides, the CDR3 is TGTGCCAGCAGTCCGGGACAGGGGGCGCAGAATGAGCAGTTCTTC. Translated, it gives CASSPGQGAQNEQFF.

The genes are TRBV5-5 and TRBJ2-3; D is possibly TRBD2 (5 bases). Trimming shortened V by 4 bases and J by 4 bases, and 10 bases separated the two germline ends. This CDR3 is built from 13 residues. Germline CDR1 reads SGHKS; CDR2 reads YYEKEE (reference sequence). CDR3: CASSLGNPDTQYF. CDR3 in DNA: TGTGCCAGCAGCCTCGGGAACCCAGATACGCAGTATTTT.

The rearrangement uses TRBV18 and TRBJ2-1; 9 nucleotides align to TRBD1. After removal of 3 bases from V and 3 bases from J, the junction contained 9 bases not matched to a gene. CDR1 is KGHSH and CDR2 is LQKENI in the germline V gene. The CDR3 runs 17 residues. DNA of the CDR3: TGTGCCAGCTCACCGCCAATAGGGACAGGGCTCTACAATGAGCAGTTCTTC. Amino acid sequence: CASSPPIGTGLYNEQFF.

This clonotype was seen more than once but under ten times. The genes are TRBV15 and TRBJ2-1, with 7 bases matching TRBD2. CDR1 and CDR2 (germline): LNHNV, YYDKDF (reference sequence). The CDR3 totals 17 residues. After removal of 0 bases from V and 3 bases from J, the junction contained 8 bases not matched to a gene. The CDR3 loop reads CATSREGGSWFYNEQFF. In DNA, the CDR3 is TGTGCCACCAGCAGAGAAGGCGGGAGCTGGTTCTACAATGAGCAGTTCTTC.

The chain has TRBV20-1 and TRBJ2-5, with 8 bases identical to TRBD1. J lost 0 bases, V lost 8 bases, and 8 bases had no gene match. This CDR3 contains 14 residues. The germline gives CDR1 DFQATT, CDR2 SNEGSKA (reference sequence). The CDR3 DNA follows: TGCAGTACCTATAGGACAGGGAACCAAGAGACCCAGTACTTC. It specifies CSTYRTGNQETQYF.

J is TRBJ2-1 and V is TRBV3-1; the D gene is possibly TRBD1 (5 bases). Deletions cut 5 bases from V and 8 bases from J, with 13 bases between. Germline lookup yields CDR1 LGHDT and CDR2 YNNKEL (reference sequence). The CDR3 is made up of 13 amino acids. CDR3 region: CASSFRVKDEQFF. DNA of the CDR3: TGTGCCAGCAGCTTCAGGGTAAAGGATGAGCAGTTCTTC.

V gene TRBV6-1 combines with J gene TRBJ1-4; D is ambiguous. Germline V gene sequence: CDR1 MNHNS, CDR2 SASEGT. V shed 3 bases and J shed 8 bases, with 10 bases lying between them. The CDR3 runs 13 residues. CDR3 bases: TGTGCCAGCAGTGAGGTACTTTCGGAAAAACTGTTTTTT. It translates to CASSEVLSEKLFF.

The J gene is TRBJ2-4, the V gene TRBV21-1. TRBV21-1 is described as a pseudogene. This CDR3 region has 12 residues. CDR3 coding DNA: TGTGCCAGAAAAGTAGCCAAAAACATTCAGTACTTC. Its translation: CARKVAKNIQYF.

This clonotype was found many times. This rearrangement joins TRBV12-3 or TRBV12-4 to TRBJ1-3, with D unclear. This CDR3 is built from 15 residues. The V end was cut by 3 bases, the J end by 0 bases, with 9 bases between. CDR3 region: CASSFGLSSGNTIYF. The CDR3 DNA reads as TGTGCCAGCAGTTTCGGACTCAGCTCTGGAAACACCATATATTTT.

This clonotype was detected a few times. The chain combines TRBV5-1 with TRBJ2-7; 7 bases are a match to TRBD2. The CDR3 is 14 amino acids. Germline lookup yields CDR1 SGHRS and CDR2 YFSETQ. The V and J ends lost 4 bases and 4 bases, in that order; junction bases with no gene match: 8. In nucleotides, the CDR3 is TGCGCCAGCAGCCGACGCGGGGGTCAATACGAGCAGTACTTC. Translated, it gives CASSRRGGQYEQYF.

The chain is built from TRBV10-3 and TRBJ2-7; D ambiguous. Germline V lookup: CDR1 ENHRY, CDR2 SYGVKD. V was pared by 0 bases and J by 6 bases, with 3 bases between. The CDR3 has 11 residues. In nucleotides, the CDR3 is TGTGCCATCAGTGAGTCGCGCGAGCAGTACTTC. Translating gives CAISESREQYF.

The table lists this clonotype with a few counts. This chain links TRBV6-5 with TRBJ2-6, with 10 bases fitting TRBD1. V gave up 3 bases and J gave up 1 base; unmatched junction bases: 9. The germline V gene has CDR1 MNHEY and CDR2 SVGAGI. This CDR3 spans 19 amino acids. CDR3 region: CASSYAQGQGRSGANVLTF. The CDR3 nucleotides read TGTGCCAGCAGTTATGCCCAGGGACAGGGGAGATCTGGGGCCAACGTCCTGACTTTC.

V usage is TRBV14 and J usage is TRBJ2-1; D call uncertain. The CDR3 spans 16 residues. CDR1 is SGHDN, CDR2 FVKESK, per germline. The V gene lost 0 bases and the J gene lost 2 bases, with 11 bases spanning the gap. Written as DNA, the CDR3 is TGTGCCAGCAGCCAAGATACGAGCGAGACCTACAATGAGCAGTTCTTC. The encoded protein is CASSQDTSETYNEQFF.

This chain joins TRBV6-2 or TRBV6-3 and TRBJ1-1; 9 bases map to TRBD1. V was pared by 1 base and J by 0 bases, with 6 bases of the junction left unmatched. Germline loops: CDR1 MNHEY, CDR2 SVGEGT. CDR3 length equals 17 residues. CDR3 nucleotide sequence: TGTGCCAGCAGTTACTATAAGGGACAGGGAATGAACACTGAAGCTTTCTTT. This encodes CASSYYKGQGMNTEAFF.

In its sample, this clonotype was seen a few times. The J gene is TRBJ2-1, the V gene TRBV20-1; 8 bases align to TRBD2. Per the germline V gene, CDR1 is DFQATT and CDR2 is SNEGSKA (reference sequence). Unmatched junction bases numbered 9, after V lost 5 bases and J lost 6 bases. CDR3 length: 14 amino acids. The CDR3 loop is CSAAGGRAVNEQFF. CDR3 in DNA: TGCAGTGCTGCGGGGGGCAGGGCGGTCAATGAGCAGTTCTTC.

CDR3 sequence: CASSSMPGRGHSEQFF. CDR3 sequence (DNA): TGTGCCAGCAGTTCCATGCCCGGCAGGGGGCATAGTGAGCAGTTCTTC. The J gene is TRBJ2-1, the V gene TRBV7-2; 8 positions match TRBD1. The trim removed 6 bases at V and 9 bases at J, leaving 16 bases unmatched. The CDR3 length is 16 residues. From germline, CDR1 is SGHTA and CDR2 FQGNSA.

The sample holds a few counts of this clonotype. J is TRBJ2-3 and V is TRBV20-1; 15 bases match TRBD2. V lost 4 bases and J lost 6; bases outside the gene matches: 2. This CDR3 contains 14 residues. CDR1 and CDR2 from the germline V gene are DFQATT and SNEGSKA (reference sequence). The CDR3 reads CSATGLAGGDTQYF. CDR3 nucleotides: TGCAGTGCTACTGGACTAGCGGGAGGGGATACGCAGTATTTT.

CDR3 sequence (DNA): TGTGCCAGTAGTATAGAGGGAAACACCGGGGAGCTGTTTTTT. Protein product: CASSIEGNTGELFF. The chain combines TRBV19 with TRBJ2-2; D is unresolved. Trimming removed 0 bases at V and 2 bases at J, with 4 bases between. This CDR3 spans 14 amino acids. Looked up from germline, CDR1 is LNHDA and CDR2 is SQIVND (reference sequence).